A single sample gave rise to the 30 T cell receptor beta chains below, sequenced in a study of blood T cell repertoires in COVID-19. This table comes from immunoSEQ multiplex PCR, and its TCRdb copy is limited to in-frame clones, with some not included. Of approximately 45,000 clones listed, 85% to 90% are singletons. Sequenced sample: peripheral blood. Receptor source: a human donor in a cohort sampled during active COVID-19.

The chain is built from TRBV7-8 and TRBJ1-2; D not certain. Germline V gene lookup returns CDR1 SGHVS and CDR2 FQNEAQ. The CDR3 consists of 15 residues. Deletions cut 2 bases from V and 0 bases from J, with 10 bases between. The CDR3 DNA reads TGTGCCAGCAGCTTACGGAGCTTAGCTAACTATGGCTACACCTTC. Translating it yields CASSLRSLANYGYTF.

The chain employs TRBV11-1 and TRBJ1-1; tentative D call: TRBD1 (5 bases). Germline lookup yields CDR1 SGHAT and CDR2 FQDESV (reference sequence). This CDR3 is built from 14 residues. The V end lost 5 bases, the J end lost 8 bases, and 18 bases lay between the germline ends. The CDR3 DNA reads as TGTGCCAGCAGCCGTACAACCGGACAACGAGAAGCTTTCTTT. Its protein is CASSRTTGQREAFF.

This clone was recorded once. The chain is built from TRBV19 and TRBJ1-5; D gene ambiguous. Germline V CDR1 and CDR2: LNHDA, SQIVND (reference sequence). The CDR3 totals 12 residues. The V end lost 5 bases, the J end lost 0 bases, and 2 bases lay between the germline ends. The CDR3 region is CASSYSNQPQHF. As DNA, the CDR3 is TGTGCCAGTAGTTATAGCAATCAGCCCCAGCATTTT. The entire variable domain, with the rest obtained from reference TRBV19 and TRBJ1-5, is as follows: DGGITQSPKYLFRKEGQNVTLSCEQNLNHDAMYWYRQDPGQGLRLIYYSQIVNDFQKGDIAEGYSVSREKKESFPLTVTSAQKNPTAFYLCASSYSNQPQHFGDGTRLSIL.

Here the CDR3 DNA reads TGTGCCATCAGGGGACTTTCGAATGAGCAGTTCTTC. Encoded protein: CAIRGLSNEQFF. This chain connects TRBV10-3 to TRBJ2-1, with a tentative D call TRBD2 (6 bases). The CDR3 has 12 amino acids. With 6 bases removed from V and 7 bases from J, the gap between germline ends came to 10 bases. The germline V gene encodes CDR1 ENHRY and CDR2 SYGVKD.

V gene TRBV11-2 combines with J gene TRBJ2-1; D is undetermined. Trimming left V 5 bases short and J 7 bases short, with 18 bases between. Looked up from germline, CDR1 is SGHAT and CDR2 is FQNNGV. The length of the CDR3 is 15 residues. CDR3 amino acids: CASSLPYSSWNEQFF. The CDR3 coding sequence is TGTGCCAGCAGCCTACCCTATTCTAGTTGGAATGAGCAGTTCTTC.

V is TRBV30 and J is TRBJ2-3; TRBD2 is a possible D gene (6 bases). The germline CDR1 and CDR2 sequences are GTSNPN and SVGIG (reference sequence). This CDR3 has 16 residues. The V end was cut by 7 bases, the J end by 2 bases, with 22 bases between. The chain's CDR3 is CASKPPPGSATDTQYF. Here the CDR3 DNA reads TGTGCCTCGAAACCCCCCCCCGGGAGCGCCACAGATACGCAGTATTTT.

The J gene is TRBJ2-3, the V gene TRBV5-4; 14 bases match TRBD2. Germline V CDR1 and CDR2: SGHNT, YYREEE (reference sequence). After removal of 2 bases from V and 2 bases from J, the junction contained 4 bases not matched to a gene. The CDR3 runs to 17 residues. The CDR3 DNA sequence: TGTGCCAGCAGCTTAGGACTAGCGGGAGGTTTCACAGATACGCAGTATTTT. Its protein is CASSLGLAGGFTDTQYF.

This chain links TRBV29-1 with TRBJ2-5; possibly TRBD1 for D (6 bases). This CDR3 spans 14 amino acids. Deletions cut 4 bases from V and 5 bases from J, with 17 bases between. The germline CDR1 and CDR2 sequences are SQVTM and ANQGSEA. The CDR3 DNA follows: TGCAGCGTTGGGAAGACAGGCACGATGGAGACCCAGTACTTC. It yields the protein CSVGKTGTMETQYF.

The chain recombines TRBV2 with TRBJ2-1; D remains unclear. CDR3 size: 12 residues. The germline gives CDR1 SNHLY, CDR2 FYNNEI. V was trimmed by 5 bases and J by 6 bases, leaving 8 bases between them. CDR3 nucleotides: TGTGCCAGCAGTAATATTTTCAATGAGCAGTTCTTC. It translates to CASSNIFNEQFF.

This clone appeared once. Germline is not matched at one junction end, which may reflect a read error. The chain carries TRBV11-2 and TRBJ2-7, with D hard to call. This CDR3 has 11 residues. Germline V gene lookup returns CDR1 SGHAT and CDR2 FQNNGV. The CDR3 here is CASSLDPRQYF. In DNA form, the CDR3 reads TGTGCCAGCAGCCTAGACCCCCGGCAGTACTTC.

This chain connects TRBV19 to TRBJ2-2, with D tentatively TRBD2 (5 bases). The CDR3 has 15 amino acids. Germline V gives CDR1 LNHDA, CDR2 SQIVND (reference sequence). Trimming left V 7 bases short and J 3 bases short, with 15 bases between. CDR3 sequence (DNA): TGTGCCAGTAACATCGGGCGGGCTTACACCGGGGAGCTGTTTTTT. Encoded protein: CASNIGRAYTGELFF.

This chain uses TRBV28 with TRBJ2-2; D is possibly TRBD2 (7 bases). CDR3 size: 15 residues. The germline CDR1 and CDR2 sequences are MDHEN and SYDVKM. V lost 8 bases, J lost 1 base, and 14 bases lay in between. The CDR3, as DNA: TGTGCCAGCGGAAAGGGGGGGTTGAACACCGGGGAGCTGTTTTTT. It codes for CASGKGGLNTGELFF.

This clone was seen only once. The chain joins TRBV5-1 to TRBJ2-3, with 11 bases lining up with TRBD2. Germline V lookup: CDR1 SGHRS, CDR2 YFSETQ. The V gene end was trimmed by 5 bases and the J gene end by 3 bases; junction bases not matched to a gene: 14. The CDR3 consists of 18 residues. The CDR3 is CASSFAVTSGGKTDTQYF. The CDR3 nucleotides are TGCGCCAGCAGTTTCGCGGTCACTAGCGGGGGTAAGACAGATACGCAGTATTTT. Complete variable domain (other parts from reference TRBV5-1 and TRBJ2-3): KAGVTQTPRYLIKTRGQQVTLSCSPISGHRSVSWYQQTPGQGLQFLFEYFSETQRNKGNFPGRFSGRQFSNSRSEMNVSTLELGDSALYLCASSFAVTSGGKTDTQYFGPGTRLTVL.

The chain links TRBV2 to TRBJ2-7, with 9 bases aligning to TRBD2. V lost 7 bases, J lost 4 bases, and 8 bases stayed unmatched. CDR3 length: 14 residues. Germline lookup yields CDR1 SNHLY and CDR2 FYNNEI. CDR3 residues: CASTDRSGRYEQYF. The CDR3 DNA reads TGTGCCAGCACCGATCGTAGCGGGAGATACGAGCAGTACTTC.

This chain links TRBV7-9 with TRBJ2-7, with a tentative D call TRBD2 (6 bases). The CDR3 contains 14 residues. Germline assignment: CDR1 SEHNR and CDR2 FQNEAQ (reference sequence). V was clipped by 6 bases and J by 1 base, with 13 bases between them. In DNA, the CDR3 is TGTGCCAGCAGATCCTCGGGGGTTTCCTACGAGCAGTACTTC. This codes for CASRSSGVSYEQYF.

The CDR3 DNA reads TGTGCCAGCAGCTTACTAGTGGGTGGGGAGCAGTTCTTC. This sequence encodes CASSLLVGGEQFF. The rearrangement uses TRBV3-1 (or the pseudogene TRBV3-2) and TRBJ2-1; the D gene is possibly TRBD2 (5 bases). This CDR3 contains 13 residues. The V gene lost 5 bases and the J gene lost 10 bases, with 15 bases spanning the gap. CDR1 and CDR2 from the germline V gene are LGHDT and YNNKEL (reference sequence).

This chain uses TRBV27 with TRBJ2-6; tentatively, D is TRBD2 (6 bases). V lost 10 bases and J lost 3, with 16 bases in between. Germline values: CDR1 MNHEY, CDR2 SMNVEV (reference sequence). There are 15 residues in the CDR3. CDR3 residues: CATRSGTFGANVLTF. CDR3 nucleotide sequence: TGTGCCACCCGGTCAGGGACTTTTGGGGCCAACGTCCTGACTTTC.

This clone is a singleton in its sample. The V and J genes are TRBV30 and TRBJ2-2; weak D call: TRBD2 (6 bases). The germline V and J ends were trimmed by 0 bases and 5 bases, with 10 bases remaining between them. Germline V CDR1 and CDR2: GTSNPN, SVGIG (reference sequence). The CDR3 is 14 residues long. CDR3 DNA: TGTGCCTGGAGTGTGCTGAGCGGGACCGGGGAGCTGTTTTTT. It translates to CAWSVLSGTGELFF.

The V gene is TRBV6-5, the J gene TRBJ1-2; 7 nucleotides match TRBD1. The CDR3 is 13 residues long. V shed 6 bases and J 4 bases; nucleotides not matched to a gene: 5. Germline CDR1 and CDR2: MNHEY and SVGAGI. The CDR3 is CASSDSGGYGYTF. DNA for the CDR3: TGTGCCAGCAGCGACTCAGGGGGCTATGGCTACACCTTC.

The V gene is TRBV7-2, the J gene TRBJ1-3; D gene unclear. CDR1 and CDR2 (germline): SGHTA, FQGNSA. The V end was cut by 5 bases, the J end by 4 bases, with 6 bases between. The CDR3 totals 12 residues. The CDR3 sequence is CASSLTGNTIYF. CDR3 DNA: TGTGCCAGCAGCCTTACAGGAAACACCATATATTTT. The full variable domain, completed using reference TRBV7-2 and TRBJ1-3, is GAGVSQSPSNKVTEKGKDVELRCDPISGHTALYWYRQSLGQGLEFLIYFQGNSAPDKSGLPSDRFSAERTGGSVSTLTIQRTQQEDSAVYLCASSLTGNTIYFGEGSWLTVV.

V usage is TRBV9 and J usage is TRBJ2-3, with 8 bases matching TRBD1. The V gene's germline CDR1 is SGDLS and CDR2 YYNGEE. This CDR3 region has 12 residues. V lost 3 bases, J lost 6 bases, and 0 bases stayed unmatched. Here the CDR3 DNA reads TGTGCCAGCAGCGACAGGGGGGATACGCAGTATTTT. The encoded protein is CASSDRGDTQYF.

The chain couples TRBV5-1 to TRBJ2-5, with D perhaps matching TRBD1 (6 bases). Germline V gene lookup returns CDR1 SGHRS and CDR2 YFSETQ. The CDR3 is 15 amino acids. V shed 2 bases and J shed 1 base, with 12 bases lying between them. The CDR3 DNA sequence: TGCGCCAGCAGCTTACAGGGAACTAGCCAAGAGACCCAGTACTTC. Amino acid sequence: CASSLQGTSQETQYF.

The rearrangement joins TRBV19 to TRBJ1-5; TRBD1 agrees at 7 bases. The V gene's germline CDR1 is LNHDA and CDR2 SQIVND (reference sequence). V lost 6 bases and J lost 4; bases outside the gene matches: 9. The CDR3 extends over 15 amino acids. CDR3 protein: CASRPGQSLNQPQHF. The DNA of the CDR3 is TGTGCCAGTAGACCGGGACAGAGCTTAAATCAGCCCCAGCATTTT. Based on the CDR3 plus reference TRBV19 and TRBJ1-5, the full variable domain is DGGITQSPKYLFRKEGQNVTLSCEQNLNHDAMYWYRQDPGQGLRLIYYSQIVNDFQKGDIAEGYSVSREKKESFPLTVTSAQKNPTAFYLCASRPGQSLNQPQHFGDGTRLSIL.

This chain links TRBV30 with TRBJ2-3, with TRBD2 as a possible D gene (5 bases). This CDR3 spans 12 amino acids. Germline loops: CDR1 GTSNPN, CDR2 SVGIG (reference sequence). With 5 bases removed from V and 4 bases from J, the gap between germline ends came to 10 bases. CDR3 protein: CAWRDYPDTQYF. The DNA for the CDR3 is TGTGCCTGGCGGGATTACCCAGATACGCAGTATTTT.

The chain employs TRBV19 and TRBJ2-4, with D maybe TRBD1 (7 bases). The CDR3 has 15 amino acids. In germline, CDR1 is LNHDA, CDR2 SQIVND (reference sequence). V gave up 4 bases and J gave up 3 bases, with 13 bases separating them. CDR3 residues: CASSKDRRGKNIQYF. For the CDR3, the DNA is TGTGCCAGTAGTAAGGACAGGCGGGGCAAAAACATTCAGTACTTC.

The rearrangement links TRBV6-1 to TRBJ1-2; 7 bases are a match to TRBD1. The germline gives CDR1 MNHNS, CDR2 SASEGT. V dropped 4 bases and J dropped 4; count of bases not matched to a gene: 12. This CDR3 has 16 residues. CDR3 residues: CASSVGTEVSRYGYTF. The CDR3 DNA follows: TGTGCCAGCAGTGTGGGGACAGAGGTTTCACGCTATGGCTACACCTTC.

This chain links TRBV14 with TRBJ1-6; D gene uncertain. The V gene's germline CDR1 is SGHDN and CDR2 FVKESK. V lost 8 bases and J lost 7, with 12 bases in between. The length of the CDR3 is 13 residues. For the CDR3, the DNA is TGTGCCAGCGGCATATTCCAAAATTCACCCCTCCACTTT. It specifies CASGIFQNSPLHF.

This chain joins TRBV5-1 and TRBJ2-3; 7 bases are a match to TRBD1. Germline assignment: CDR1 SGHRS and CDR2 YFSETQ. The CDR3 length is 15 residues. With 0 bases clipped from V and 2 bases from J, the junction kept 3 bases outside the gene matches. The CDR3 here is CASSLARGNTDTQYF. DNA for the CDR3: TGCGCCAGCAGCTTGGCCAGGGGGAACACAGATACGCAGTATTTT.

The chain's CDR3 is CASSLLGGANEKLFF. The DNA for the CDR3 is TGTGCCAGCAGCTTGTTAGGGGGAGCTAATGAAAAACTGTTTTTT. The chain combines TRBV5-5 with TRBJ1-4, with D possibly TRBD1 on 6 matching bases. The CDR3 length is 15 residues. The V end lost 1 base, the J end lost 3 bases, and 10 bases lay between the germline ends. The germline V gene encodes CDR1 SGHKS and CDR2 YYEKEE (reference sequence). The variable domain in full, with the rest retrieved from reference TRBV5-5 and TRBJ1-4, is DAGVTQSPTHLIKTRGQQVTLRCSPISGHKSVSWYQQVLGQGPQFIFQYYEKEERGRGNFPDRFSARQFPNYSSELNVNALLLGDSALYLCASSLLGGANEKLFFGSGTQLSVL.

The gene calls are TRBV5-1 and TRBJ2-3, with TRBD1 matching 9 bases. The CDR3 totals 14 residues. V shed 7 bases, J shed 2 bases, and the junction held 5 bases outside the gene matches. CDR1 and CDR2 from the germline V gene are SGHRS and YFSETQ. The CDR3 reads CASQTGGNTDTQYF. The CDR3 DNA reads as TGCGCCAGCCAGACAGGGGGTAACACAGATACGCAGTATTTT.